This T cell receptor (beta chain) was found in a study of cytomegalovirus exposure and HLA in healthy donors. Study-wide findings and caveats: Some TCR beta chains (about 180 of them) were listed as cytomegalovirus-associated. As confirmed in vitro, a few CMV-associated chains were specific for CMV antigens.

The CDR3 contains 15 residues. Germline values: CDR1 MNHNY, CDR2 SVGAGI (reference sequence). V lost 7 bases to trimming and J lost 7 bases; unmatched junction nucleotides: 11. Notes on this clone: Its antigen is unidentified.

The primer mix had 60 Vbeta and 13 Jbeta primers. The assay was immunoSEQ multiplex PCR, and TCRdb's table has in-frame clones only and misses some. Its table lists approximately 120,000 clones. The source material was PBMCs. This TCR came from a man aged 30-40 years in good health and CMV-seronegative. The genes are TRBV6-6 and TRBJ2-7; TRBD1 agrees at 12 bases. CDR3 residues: CASTNEGQGANEQYF. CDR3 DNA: TGTGCCAGCACGAACGAGGGACAGGGGGCAAATGAGCAGTACTTC.